The rows below give T cell receptor beta chains drawn from one sample of a study of Ad26.COV2.S vaccination and SARS-CoV-2 variants. The method was immunoSEQ multiplex PCR; TCRdb's version includes in-frame clones alone and lacks a portion of them. The data show approximately 450,000 clones, approximately 90% seen once. The material sequenced was peripheral blood, taken in a trial of Ad26.COV2.S vaccine versus placebo. The receptors derive from a person aged 18-60 years who received the Ad26.COV2.S COVID-19 vaccine or a placebo. Each CDR3 is given with its conserved first and last residue. D genes are given only for firm matches. Clone size, where shown, is once, few, many, or a class for clones that have expanded.

d_call	j_call	clone_size	v_call	cdr3_aa	cdr3_nt
TRBD1	TRBJ1-1	once	TRBV5-4	CASSPGQGAREAFF	TGTGCCAGCAGCCCGGGACAGGGGGCCCGTGAAGCTTTCTTT
-	TRBJ1-2	-	TRBV4-1	CASSQGPDYGYTF	TGCGCCAGCAGCCAGGGGCCAGACTATGGCTACACCTTC
TRBD2	TRBJ2-1	once	TRBV7-3	CASSPGGLAGVSSYNEQFF	TGTGCCAGCAGCCCGGGGGGACTAGCGGGAGTCAGCTCCTACAATGAGCAGTTCTTC
-	TRBJ1-1	-	TRBV9	CASSVDTKLNTEAFF	TGTGCCAGCAGCGTAGATACTAAATTGAACACTGAAGCTTTCTTT
-	TRBJ2-7	-	TRBV28	CASSRSGPAYEQYF	TGTGCCAGCAGCCGCTCCGGGCCTGCCTACGAGCAGTACTTC
TRBD2	TRBJ2-3	-	TRBV7-2	CASSLSGRVEDTQYF	TGTGCCAGCAGTCTTAGCGGGAGGGTGGAAGATACGCAGTATTTT
-	TRBJ2-7	-	TRBV29-1	CSVVVEEQYF	TGCAGCGTGGTGGTAGAGGAGCAGTACTTC
TRBD1	TRBJ1-6	-	TRBV7-2	CASTLRTGGSNSPLHF	TGTGCCAGCACTCTCCGGACAGGAGGGTCCAATTCACCCCTCCACTTT
-	TRBJ2-5	once	TRBV10-2	CASRDLVGGETQYF	TGCGCCAGCAGGGATCTAGTGGGGGGAGAGACCCAGTACTTC
-	TRBJ1-3	-	TRBV29-1	CSVSPGTVGNTIYF	TGCAGCGTCAGCCCCGGGACCGTCGGAAACACCATATATTTT
-	TRBJ2-5	-	TRBV6-5	CASTRTLQETQYF	TGTGCCAGCACTAGGACCCTACAAGAGACCCAGTACTTC
TRBD2	TRBJ2-1	-	TRBV5-4	CASSPGEGTSGSYNEQFF	TGTGCCAGCAGCCCAGGCGAGGGGACTAGCGGTTCCTACAATGAGCAGTTCTTC
TRBD1	TRBJ2-7	-	TRBV5-1	CASSLGGQELYEQYF	TGCGCCAGCAGCTTGGGGGGACAGGAGCTCTACGAGCAGTACTTC
-	TRBJ2-1	-	TRBV13	CASSLESLGGGNFNEQFF	TGTGCCAGCAGCTTAGAAAGTTTGGGGGGAGGAAATTTCAATGAGCAGTTCTTC
-	TRBJ1-1	-	TRBV18	CASSPPHNLNTEAFF	TGTGCCAGCTCACCACCGCACAACCTGAACACTGAAGCTTTCTTT
-	TRBJ2-7	few	TRBV2	CASSEQGYEQYF	TGTGCCAGCAGTGAACAGGGTTATGAGCAGTACTTC
TRBD2	TRBJ2-5	-	TRBV6-1	CASSVALAVETQYF	TGTGCCAGCAGTGTAGCACTAGCGGTGGAGACCCAGTACTTC
TRBD2	TRBJ2-3	-	TRBV14	CASRDSGSWGTDTQYF	TGTGCCAGCAGAGACAGCGGGAGTTGGGGAACAGATACGCAGTATTTT
-	TRBJ1-2	-	TRBV18	CASSSEAGLYGYTF	TGTGCCAGCTCGTCGGAGGCAGGACTCTATGGCTACACCTTC
TRBD2	TRBJ2-5	-	TRBV19	CASSRLAGEQETQYF	TGTGCCAGTAGCAGACTAGCGGGAGAACAAGAGACCCAGTACTTC
-	TRBJ1-2	-	TRBV19	CASSIDPVGGTYGYTF	TGTGCCAGTAGTATAGACCCAGTGGGAGGGACCTATGGCTACACCTTC
-	TRBJ1-2	-	TRBV30	CAWWGANYGYTF	TGTGCCTGGTGGGGCGCTAACTATGGCTACACCTTC
TRBD2	TRBJ2-1	-	TRBV6-2/TRBV6-3	CASSYGAGVYEQFF	TGTGCCAGCAGTTACGGGGCGGGAGTATATGAGCAGTTCTTC
-	TRBJ2-4	-	TRBV4-3	CASSQDTAAGNIQYF	TGCGCCAGCAGCCAAGATACGGCGGCGGGTAACATTCAGTACTTC
-	TRBJ2-5	-	TRBV7-9	CASRDGKETQYF	TGTGCCAGCCGGGACGGTAAAGAGACCCAGTACTTC
TRBD2	TRBJ2-5	-	TRBV9	CASSVGGLAGGLETQYF	TGTGCCAGCAGCGTAGGTGGACTAGCGGGAGGGTTAGAGACCCAGTACTTC